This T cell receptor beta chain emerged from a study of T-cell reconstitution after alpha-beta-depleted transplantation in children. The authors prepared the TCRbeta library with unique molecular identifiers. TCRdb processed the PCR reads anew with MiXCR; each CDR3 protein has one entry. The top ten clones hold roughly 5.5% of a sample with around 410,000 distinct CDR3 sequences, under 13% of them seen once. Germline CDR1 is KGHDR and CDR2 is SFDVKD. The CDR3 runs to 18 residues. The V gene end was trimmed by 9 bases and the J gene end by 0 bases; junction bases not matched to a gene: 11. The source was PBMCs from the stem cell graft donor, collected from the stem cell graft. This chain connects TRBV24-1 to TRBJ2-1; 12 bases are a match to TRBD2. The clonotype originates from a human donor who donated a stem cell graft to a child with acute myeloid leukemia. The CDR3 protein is CATFGASGGDLSYNEQFF. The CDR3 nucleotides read TGTGCCACCTTTGGGGCTAGCGGGGGGGACCTCTCCTACAATGAGCAGTTCTTC.